These T cell receptor beta chains were read from a single sample in a study of blood T cell repertoires in COVID-19. Sequencing used immunoSEQ multiplex PCR; TCRdb keeps in-frame clones, though not all of them. The repertoire holds roughly 200,000 clones, with around 82% as singletons. Sequences were obtained from PBMCs or T cells enriched from blood (not recorded which). The receptors were sampled from a man aged 35 to 55 who had recovered from COVID-19. CDR3s leave out the opening cysteine and the closing phenylalanine or tryptophan.

>TRBJ2-1|TRBV28
ASTVAGLARNYNEQF
>TRBJ2-7|TRBV7-9
ASSLPPRNEQY
>TRBJ2-2|TRBV14
ASSRTTNTGELF
>TRBJ2-1|TRBV9
ASSVTGINEQF
>TRBJ2-3|TRBV3-1/TRBV3-2
ASSTSVSTDTQY
>TRBJ2-2|TRBV5-1
ASSPGSTNTGELF
>TRBJ1-5|TRBV2
ASRKPQGNQPQH
>TRBJ1-5|TRBV19
ASSISRVSNQPQH
>TRBJ1-3|TRBV4-1
ASSQGTASGNTIY
>TRBJ1-2|TRBV28
ASSTPQGGGYT
>TRBJ2-7|TRBV18
ASSLGGSYEQY
>TRBJ1-5|TRBV12-3/TRBV12-4
ASSPFRWPQH
>TRBJ2-1|TRBV5-1
ASSWTGTSGNYEQF
>TRBJ2-1|TRBV6-5
ASSYRDSTYNEQF
>TRBJ2-3|TRBV18
ASSPPRDTQY
>TRBJ2-4|TRBV3-1/TRBV3-2
ASSQNREGTEY
>TRBJ2-5|TRBV28
ASARQRRTETQY
>TRBJ2-7|TRBV7-2
ASSGGGSSYEQY
>TRBJ1-5|TRBV6-2/TRBV6-3
ASSRTGGNQPQH
>TRBJ1-4|TRBV5-4
ASSLSSRGATNEKLF
>TRBJ2-4|TRBV3-1/TRBV3-2
ASSQGAGAENIQY
>TRBJ2-1|TRBV9
ASSGTSGSYNEQF
>TRBJ2-5|TRBV9
ASSVEGFQETQY
>TRBJ2-1|TRBV6-2/TRBV6-3
ASSYSTSGSSYNEQF
>TRBJ1-1|TRBV30
ACQGVAESEAF
>TRBJ1-2|TRBV18
ASSRDLSDYGYT
>TRBJ2-2|TRBV25-1
ASSETGGGRSGELF
>TRBJ2-5|TRBV9
ASSVTSGRAGGETQY
>TRBJ1-6|TRBV2
ASCGRGSPLH
>TRBJ1-2|TRBV30
AWSAWGPGYT
>TRBJ1-1|TRBV19
ASTTIGQGPMNTEAF
>TRBJ2-2|TRBV10-3
AISEEGAGTGELF
>TRBJ2-2|TRBV5-5
ASSLDGTANTGELF
>TRBJ2-7|TRBV2
ASSDTNEQY
>TRBJ2-7|TRBV4-1
ASSQDPHSGQVSSYEQY
>TRBJ2-1|TRBV28
ASSLTGQKF
>TRBJ2-7|TRBV6-5
ASRPGIGNYEQY
>TRBJ1-4|TRBV2
ASKGQERKLF
>TRBJ2-3|TRBV7-9
ASSPTSLADTQY
>TRBJ1-2|TRBV6-4
ASSAHSSRGLGYT
>TRBJ2-7|TRBV28
ASSLAGGHRGEQY
>TRBJ1-3|TRBV6-1
ASSGGTGPWGNTIY
>TRBJ1-6|TRBV7-8
ASSTGGVDYNSPLH
>TRBJ2-3|TRBV5-1
ASSFRDTDTQY
>TRBJ2-5|TRBV5-1
ASSSLAGGGQETQY
>TRBJ2-2|TRBV24-1
ATSGRTGTGELF
>TRBJ2-3|TRBV2
ASSELAGISDTQY
>TRBJ2-3|TRBV6-2/TRBV6-3
ASSYPVGTGVKDTQY
>TRBJ1-4|TRBV29-1
SVDISGNEKLF
>TRBJ1-6|TRBV2
ASSNNSPLH
>TRBJ1-3|TRBV19
ASSPDGTGVTGNTIY
>TRBJ2-6|TRBV12-5
ASGLVLSSDKET
>TRBJ2-7|TRBV11-2
ASSLARGLAYEQY